This T cell receptor beta chain was documented in a study of persistence of HIV-infected CD4 T cells. Turning to this clone: No antigen is known for it.

Germline lookup yields CDR1 MDHEN and CDR2 SYDVKM. The CDR3 runs to 12 residues. With 5 bases removed from V and 6 bases from J, the gap between germline ends came to 10 bases. Sequencing used immunoSEQ version 4 in survey mode. Repertoires were generated with immunoSEQ multiplex PCR, while TCRdb's copy carries only in-frame clones and drops some. There are more than 30,000 clones in the sample; 70% occur only once, and roughly 1.4% lies in the top ten. Cells were stimulated with overlapping HIV-1 Gag 15-mer peptides. Sorting of responding CD4+ T cells relied on upregulated CD40 ligand together with CD69. Plasma HIV-1 RNA stayed below 50 copies/mL for at least 4 years. CD4+ T cell counts exceeded 400 cells/uL; CMV serology was positive.

This TCR was sampled from an adult man with HIV who was CMV-seropositive. Source: CD4+ T cells sorted from PBMCs after roughly 18-hour stimulation, taken from a patient who received antiretroviral therapy. The chain is built from TRBV28 and TRBJ1-1; tentatively, D is TRBD1 (5 bases). CDR3 amino acids: CASSPQGAEAFF. CDR3 nucleotide sequence: TGTGCCAGCAGTCCCCAGGGTGCTGAAGCTTTCTTT.